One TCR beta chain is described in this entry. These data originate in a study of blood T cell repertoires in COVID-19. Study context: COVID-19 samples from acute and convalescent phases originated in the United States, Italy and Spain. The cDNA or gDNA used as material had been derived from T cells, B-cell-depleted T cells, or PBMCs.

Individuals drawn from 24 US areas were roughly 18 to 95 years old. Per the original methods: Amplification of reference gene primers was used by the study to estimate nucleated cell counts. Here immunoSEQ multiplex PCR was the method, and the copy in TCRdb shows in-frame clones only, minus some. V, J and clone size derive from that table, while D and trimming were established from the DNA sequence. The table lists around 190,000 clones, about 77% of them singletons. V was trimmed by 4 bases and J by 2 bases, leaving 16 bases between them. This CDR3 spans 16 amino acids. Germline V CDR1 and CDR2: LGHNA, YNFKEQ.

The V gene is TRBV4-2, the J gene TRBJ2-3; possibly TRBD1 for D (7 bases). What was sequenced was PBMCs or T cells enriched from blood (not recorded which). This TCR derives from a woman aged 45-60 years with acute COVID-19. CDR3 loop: CASSPRAGGPTDTQYF. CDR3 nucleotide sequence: TGTGCCAGCAGCCCGAGGGCAGGGGGGCCCACAGATACGCAGTATTTT.